This note documents a single T cell receptor (beta chain) sequence. Its antigen is still unknown. The data originate from a study of OX40 agonist ivuxolimab in advanced cancers. Study summary: Three patients responded partially, comprising one with hepatocellular carcinoma and two with cutaneous melanoma. Findings of the study overall: Relative to CD4+, CD8+ T cells held more expanded clones on average. Still undetermined is the antigen specificity of the expanded peripheral T cells.

Assay: immunoSEQ multiplex PCR; the TCRdb copy retains only in-frame clones and omits some. Among some 110,000 clones listed, about nine tenths were seen once. The CDR3 runs 17 residues. Trimming took 1 base from V and 1 from J, leaving 14 bases between them. Germline V gene lookup returns CDR1 LGHNA and CDR2 YSLEER. The input for sequencing was CD4+ or CD8+ T cells sorted from blood, taken in a trial of the OX40 agonist ivuxolimab. The V call is TRBV4-3, the J call TRBJ1-5; TRBD1 is a possible D gene (5 bases). This clonotype was sampled from an adult with an advanced solid tumor such as melanoma, head and neck, liver or kidney cancer. The CDR3 spells CASSQAWQGKSNQPQHF. For the CDR3, the DNA is TGCGCCAGCAGCCAAGCCTGGCAGGGTAAGAGCAATCAGCCCCAGCATTTT.